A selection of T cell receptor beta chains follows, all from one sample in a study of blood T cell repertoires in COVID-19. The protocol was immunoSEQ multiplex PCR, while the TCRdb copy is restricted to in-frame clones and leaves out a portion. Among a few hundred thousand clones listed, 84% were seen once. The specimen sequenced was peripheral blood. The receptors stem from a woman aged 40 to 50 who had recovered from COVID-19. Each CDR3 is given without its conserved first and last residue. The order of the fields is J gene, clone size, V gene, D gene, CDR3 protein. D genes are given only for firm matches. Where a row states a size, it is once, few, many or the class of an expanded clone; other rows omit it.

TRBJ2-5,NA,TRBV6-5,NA,ASSSRGSFQETQY
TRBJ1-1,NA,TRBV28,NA,ASSLYAGLGEAF
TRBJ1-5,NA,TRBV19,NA,ASSIVPTGINQPQH
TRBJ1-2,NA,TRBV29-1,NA,SVQQSYGYT
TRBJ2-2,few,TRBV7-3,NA,ASSQLNTNTGELF
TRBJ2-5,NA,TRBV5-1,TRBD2,ASSYGERGGEETQY
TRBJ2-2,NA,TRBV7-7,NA,ASSPLTFTGELF
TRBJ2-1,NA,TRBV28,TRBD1,ASLLGTGKYEQF
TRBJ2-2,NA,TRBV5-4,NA,ASSLEGVGGELF
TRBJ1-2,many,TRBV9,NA,ASSVGRTDYGYT
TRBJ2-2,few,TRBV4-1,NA,ASSLRPLRGELF
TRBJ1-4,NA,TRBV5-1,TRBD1,ASSLSGTGGEKLF
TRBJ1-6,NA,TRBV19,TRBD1,ASSMGQVGSPLH
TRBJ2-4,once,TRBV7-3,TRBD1,ASSKQGTGNIQY
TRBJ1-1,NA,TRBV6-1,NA,ASSEWEGMNTEAF
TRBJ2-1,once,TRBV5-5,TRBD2,ASSFSALAAPSYNEQF
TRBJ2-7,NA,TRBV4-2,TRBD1,ASSPSKDRWASYEQY
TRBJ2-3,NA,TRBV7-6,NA,ASSQNGGPDTQY
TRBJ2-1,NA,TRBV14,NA,ASSQVRGNEQF
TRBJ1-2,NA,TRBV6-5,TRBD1,ASRGGTGDYGYT
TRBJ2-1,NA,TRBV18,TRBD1,ASSPMGGTGVSYNEQF
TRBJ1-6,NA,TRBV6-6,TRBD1,ASGPGTVASWVH
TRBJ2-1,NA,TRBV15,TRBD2,ATSRDPGGADEQF
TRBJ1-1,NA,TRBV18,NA,ASSRQDAFNTEAF
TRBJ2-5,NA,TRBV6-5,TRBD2,ASSHSGLAGETQY
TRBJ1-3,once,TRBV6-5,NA,ASSYGTGGYGNTIY
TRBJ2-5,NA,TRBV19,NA,ASSTTSTGTQY
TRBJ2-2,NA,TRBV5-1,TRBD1,ASSPWTGMAGELF
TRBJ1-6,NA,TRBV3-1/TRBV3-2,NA,ASSLRDNNSPLH
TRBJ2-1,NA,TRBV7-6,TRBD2,ASSWTSGGGNEQF
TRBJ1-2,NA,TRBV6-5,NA,ASNSRGGLPFS
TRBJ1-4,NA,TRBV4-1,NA,ASRQTSGQEKLF
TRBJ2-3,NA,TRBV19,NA,ASSEGLIRTDTQY
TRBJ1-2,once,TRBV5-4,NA,ASSLPGVYGYT
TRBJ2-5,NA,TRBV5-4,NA,ASSLGQEEETQY
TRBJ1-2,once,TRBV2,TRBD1,ASSGGQGSYGYT
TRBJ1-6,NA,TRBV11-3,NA,ASSQGYNSPLH